The next 2 T cell receptor beta chains were all read from a single sample in a study of T cell responses to AZD1222 COVID-19 vaccine. Method: immunoSEQ multiplex PCR; TCRdb's copy keeps in-frame clones and lacks some. The profile shows some 66,000 clones, roughly nine tenths of them singletons. The sample in question was peripheral blood, obtained 28 days after the second AZD1222 dose. These receptors were collected from an adult who received the AZD1222 COVID-19 vaccine.

This clone was seen only once. This rearrangement joins TRBV5-1 to TRBJ1-6; no reliable D call. Trimming stripped 6 bases from V and 4 bases from J, with 14 bases between. CDR1 SGHRS and CDR2 YFSETQ come from the germline V gene. The length of the CDR3 is 15 residues. The CDR3 bases are TGCGCCAGCACGCCGGACGGAACATATAATTCACCCCTCCACTTT. It encodes CASTPDGTYNSPLHF.

J is TRBJ2-5 and V is TRBV18; no clear D gene. Germline V gene data show CDR1 as KGHSH and CDR2 as LQKENI. The V gene lost 1 base and the J gene lost 1 base, with 1 base spanning the gap. The CDR3 loop spans 12 amino acids. CDR3 in amino acids: CASSPLQETQYF. The CDR3 DNA is TGTGCCAGCTCACCACTCCAAGAGACCCAGTACTTC.